This T cell receptor beta chain was recovered during a study of blood T cells in healthy people across ages. The germline V gene encodes CDR1 SEHNR and CDR2 FQNEAQ (reference sequence). Trimming cost V 6 bases and J 5 bases, with 20 bases left between them. The CDR3 is made up of 16 amino acids. A second roughly 7 to 12 cycle PCR used barcoded and J-beta primers. TCRdb called the 5' RACE reads again in MiXCR, with one record for every CDR3 protein. This table holds about 1,500,000 distinct CDR3 sequences, roughly 40% found once. This clonotype was found a few times. V gene TRBV7-9 combines with J gene TRBJ2-1; D call uncertain. This TCR derives from a young woman in good health. The specimen sequenced was blood. This chain's CDR3 is CASSSPAGPSNNEQFF. The CDR3 DNA is TGTGCCAGCAGTTCCCCAGCCGGACCGTCCAACAATGAGCAGTTCTTC.